This T cell receptor beta chain stems from a study of Ad26.COV2.S vaccination and SARS-CoV-2 variants. Study-wide context: Ad26.COV2.S given intramuscularly, once or twice 56 days apart. Study results and limitations: Substantial breadth was reportedly displayed by spike-specific CD8+ and CD4+ T cell responses after vaccination.

On this clone: Its specificity is unknown.

Trimming cost V 6 bases and J 0 bases; bases outside gene matches: 8. Per germline, CDR1 LNHDA and CDR2 SQIVND (reference sequence). This CDR3 comprises 19 residues. TCRdb's table, derived via immunoSEQ multiplex PCR, lists solely in-frame clones and lacks some. The sample consists of hundreds of thousands of clones, approximately 90% of them appearing once. Regarding treatment: around 19 received Ad26.COV2.S at low or high dose, single or two shots; about five received placebo; per-sample allocation not given. Day 63 after the first vaccine or placebo injection was the time point for sampling. As its vector, the vaccine had Ad26, which expressed Wuhan-strain SARS-CoV-2 spike.

This TCR came from a person aged 18-60 years who received the Ad26.COV2.S COVID-19 vaccine or a placebo. The sequencing here drew on peripheral blood, taken in a trial of Ad26.COV2.S vaccine versus placebo. The chain joins TRBV19 to TRBJ2-2; 15 bases align to TRBD2. The CDR3 here is CASRTGLAGGTSNTGELFF. For the CDR3, the DNA is TGTGCCAGTAGGACCGGACTAGCGGGAGGGACCTCGAACACCGGGGAGCTGTTTTTT.